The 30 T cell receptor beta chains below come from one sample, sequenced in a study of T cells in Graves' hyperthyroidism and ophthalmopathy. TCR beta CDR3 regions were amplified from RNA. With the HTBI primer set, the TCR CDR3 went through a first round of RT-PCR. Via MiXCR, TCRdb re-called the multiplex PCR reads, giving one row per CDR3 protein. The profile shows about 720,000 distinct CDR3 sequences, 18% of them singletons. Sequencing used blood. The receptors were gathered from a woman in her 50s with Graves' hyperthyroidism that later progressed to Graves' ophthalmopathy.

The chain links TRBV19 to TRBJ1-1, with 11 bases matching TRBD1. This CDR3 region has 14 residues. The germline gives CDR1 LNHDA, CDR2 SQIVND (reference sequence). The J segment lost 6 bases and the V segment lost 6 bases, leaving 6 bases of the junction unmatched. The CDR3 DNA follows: TGTGCCAGTAGCCGGACAGGGGGCGCCCCTGAAGCTTTCTTT. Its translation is CASSRTGGAPEAFF.

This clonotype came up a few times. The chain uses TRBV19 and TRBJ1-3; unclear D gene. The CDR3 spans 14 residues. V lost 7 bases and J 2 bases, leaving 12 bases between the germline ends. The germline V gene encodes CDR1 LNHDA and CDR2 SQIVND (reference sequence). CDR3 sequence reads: CASTRGQTGNTIYF. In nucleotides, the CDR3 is TGTGCCAGTACCCGTGGGCAAACTGGAAACACCATATATTTT.

The CDR3 coding sequence is TGTGCCAGCAGTGCCAATGGGAGGGGTGCCTATAATTCACCCCTCCACTTT. Encoded protein: CASSANGRGAYNSPLHF. This chain uses TRBV25-1 with TRBJ1-6; D possibly corresponds to TRBD1 (5 bases). The ends were cut back, 4 bases at V and 2 bases at J, with 15 bases in the middle. Germline loops: CDR1 MGHDK, CDR2 SYGVNS. The CDR3 is made up of 17 amino acids.

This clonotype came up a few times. CDR3 loop: CASSKSGVPDTQYF. As DNA, the CDR3 is TGTGCCAGCAGTAAATCAGGGGTACCAGATACGCAGTATTTT. The rearrangement joins TRBV6-1 to TRBJ2-3; D possibly corresponds to TRBD1 (6 bases). In germline, CDR1 is MNHNS, CDR2 SASEGT. The CDR3 runs to 14 residues. Trimming took 5 bases from V and 4 from J, leaving 13 bases between them.

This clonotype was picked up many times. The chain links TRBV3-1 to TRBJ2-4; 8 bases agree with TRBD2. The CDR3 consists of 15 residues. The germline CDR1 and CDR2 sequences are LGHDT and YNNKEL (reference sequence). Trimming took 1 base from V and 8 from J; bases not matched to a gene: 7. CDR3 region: CASSQVGLASDIQYF. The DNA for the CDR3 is TGTGCCAGCAGCCAAGTAGGACTAGCTTCGGACATTCAGTACTTC.

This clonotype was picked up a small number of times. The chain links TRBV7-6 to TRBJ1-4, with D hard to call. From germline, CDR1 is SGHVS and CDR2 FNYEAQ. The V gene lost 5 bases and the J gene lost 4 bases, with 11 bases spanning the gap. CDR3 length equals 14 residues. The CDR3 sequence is CASSRGGYNEKLFF. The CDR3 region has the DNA TGTGCCAGCAGCCGGGGAGGTTATAATGAAAAACTGTTTTTT.

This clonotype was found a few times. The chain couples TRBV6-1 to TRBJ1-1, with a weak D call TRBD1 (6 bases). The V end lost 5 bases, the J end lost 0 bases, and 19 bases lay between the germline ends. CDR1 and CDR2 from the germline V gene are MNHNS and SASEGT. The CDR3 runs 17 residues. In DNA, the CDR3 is TGTGCCAGCAGTTCGACACAGGGTGGGGTACTGAACACTGAAGCTTTCTTT. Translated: CASSSTQGGVLNTEAFF.

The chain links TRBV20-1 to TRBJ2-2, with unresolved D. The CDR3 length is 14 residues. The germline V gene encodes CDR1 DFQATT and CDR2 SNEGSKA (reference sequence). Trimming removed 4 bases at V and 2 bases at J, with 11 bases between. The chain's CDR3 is CSAKDTSNTGELFF. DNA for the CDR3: TGCAGTGCTAAAGACACTTCAAACACCGGGGAGCTGTTTTTT.

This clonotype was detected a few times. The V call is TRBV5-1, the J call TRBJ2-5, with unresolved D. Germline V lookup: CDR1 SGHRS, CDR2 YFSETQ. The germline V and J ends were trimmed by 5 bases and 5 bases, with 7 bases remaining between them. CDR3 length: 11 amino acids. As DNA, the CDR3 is TGCGCCAGCAGTCATGAGGAGACCCAGTACTTC. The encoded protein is CASSHEETQYF.

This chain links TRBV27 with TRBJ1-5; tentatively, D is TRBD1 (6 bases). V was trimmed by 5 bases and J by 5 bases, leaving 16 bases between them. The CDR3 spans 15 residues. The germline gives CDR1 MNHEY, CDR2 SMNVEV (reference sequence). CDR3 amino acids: CASSPNGQIHQPQHF. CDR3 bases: TGTGCCAGCAGTCCGAATGGACAGATTCATCAGCCCCAGCATTTT.

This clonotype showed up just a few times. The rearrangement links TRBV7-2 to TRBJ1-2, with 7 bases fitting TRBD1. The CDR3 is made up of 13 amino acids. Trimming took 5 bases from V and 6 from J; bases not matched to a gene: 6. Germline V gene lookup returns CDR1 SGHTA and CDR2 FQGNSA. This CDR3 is CASSEIRGHGYTF. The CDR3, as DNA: TGTGCCAGCAGCGAAATTAGGGGGCATGGCTACACCTTC.

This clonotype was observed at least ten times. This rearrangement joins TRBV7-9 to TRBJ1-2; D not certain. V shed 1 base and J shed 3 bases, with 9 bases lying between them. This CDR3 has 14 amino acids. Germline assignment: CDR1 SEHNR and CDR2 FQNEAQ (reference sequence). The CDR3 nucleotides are TGTGCCAGCAGCTTAGGGGCGGATGACTATGGCTACACCTTC. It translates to CASSLGADDYGYTF.

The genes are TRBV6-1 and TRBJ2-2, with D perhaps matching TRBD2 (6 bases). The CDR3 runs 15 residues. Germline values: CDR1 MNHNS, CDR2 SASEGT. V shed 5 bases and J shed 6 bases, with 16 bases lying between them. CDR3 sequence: CASSPDWSGPGELFF. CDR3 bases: TGTGCCAGCAGTCCGGACTGGAGCGGGCCCGGGGAGCTGTTTTTT.

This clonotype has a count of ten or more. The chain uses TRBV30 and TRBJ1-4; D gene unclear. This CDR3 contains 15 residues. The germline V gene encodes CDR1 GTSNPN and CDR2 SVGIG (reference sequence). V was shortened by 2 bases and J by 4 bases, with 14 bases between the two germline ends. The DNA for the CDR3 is TGTGCCTGGAGTAAGGCGGTCCGGATTAATGAAAAACTGTTTTTT. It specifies CAWSKAVRINEKLFF. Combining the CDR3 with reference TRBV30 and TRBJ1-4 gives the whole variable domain SQTIHQWPATLVQPVGSPLSLECTVEGTSNPNLYWYRQAAGRGLQLLFYSVGIGQISSEVPQNLSASRPQDRQFILSSKKLLLSDSGFYLCAWSKAVRINEKLFFGSGTQLSVL.

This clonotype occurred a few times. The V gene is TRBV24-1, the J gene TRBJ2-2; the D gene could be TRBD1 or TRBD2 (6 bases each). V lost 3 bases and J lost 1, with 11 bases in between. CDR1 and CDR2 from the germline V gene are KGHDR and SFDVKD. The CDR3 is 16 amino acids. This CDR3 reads CATSDRGGQNTGELFF. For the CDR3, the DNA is TGTGCCACCAGTGATCGAGGGGGGCAGAACACCGGGGAGCTGTTTTTT.

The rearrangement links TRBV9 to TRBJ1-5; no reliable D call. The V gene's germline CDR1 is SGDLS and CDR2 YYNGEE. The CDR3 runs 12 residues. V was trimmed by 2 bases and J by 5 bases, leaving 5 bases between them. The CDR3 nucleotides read TGTGCCAGCAGCGTGGTACATCAGCCCCAGCATTTT. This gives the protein CASSVVHQPQHF.

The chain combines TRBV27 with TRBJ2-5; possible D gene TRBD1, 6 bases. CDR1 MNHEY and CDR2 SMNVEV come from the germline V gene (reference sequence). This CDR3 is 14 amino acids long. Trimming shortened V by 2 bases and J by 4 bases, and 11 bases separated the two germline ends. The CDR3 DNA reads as TGTGCCAGCAGTTTAGTGGGGGCGCGAGAGACCCAGTACTTC. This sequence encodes CASSLVGARETQYF.

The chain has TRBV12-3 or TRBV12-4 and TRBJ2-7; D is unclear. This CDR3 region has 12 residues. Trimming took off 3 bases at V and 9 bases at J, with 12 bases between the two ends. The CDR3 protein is CASSLVASVQYF. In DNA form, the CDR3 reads TGTGCCAGCAGTTTGGTGGCTTCTGTGCAGTACTTC.

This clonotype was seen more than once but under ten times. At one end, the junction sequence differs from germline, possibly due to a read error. The CDR3 spells CSARFVGLESYNEQLF. The CDR3 coding sequence is TGCAGTGCTAGATTCGTCGGACTAGAGTCCTACAATGAGCAGCTCTTC. The chain has TRBV20-1 and TRBJ2-1; 7 positions match TRBD2. From germline, CDR1 is DFQATT and CDR2 SNEGSKA (reference sequence). This CDR3 comprises 16 residues.

CDR3 region: CASSPGPGTNTEAFF. The DNA of the CDR3 is TGCGCCAGCAGCCCGGGGCCCGGAACAAACACTGAAGCTTTCTTT. This chain connects TRBV5-1 to TRBJ1-1, with D perhaps matching TRBD1 (5 bases). The CDR3 consists of 15 residues. Trimming left V 4 bases short and J 2 bases short, with 15 bases between. The germline V gene has CDR1 SGHRS and CDR2 YFSETQ.

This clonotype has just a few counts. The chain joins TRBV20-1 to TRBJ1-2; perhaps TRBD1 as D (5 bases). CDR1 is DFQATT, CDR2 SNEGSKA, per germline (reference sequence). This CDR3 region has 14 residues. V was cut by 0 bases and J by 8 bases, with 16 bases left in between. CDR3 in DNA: TGCAGTGCTAGAGATCCCATGGGGCTGACCGGCTACACCTTC. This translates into CSARDPMGLTGYTF.

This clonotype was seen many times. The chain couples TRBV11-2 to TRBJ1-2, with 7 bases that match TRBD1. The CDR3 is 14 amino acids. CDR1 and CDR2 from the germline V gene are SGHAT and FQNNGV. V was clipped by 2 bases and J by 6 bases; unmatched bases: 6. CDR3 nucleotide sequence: TGTGCCAGCAGCTTACAGGGGGGGAGGGATGGCTACACCTTC. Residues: CASSLQGGRDGYTF.

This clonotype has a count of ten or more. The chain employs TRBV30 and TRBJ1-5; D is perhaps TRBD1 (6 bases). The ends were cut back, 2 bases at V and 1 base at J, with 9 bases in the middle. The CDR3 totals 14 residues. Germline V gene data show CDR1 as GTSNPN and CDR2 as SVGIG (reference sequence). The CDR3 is CAWSPQGSNQPQHF. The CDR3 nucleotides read TGTGCCTGGAGTCCCCAGGGGAGCAATCAGCCCCAGCATTTT. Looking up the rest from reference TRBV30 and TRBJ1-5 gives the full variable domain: SQTIHQWPATLVQPVGSPLSLECTVEGTSNPNLYWYRQAAGRGLQLLFYSVGIGQISSEVPQNLSASRPQDRQFILSSKKLLLSDSGFYLCAWSPQGSNQPQHFGDGTRLSIL.

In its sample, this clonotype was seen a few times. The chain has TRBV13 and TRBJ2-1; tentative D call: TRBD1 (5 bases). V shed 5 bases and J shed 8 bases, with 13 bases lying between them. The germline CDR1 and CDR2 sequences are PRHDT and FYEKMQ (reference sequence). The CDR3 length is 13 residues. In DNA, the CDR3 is TGTGCCAGCAGCACCGACAGTTTAGATGAGCAGTTCTTC. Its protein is CASSTDSLDEQFF. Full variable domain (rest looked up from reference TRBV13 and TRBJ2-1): AAGVIQSPRHLIKEKRETATLKCYPIPRHDTVYWYQQGPGQDPQFLISFYEKMQSDKGSIPDRFSAQQFSDYHSELNMSSLELGDSALYFCASSTDSLDEQFFGPGTRLTVL.

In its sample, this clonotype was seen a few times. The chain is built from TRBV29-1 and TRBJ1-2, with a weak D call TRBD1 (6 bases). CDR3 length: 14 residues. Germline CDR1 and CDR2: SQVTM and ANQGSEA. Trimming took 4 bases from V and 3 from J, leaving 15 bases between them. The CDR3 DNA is TGCAGCGTTGCCCGGCTCGGACAGCACTATGGCTACACCTTC. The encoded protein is CSVARLGQHYGYTF.

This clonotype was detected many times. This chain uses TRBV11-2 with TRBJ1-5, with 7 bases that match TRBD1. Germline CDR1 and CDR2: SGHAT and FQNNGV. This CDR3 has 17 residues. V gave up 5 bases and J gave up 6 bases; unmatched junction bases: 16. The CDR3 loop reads CASSPSMEGGGGQPQHF. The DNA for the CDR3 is TGTGCCAGCAGCCCCTCAATGGAAGGGGGCGGGGGTCAGCCCCAGCATTTT.

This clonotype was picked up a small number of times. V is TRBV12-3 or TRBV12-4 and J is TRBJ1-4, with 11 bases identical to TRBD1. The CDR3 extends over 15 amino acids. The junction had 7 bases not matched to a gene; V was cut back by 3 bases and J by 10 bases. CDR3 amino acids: CASSLGRDRGSKLFF. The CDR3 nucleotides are TGTGCCAGCAGTTTGGGGCGGGACAGGGGGTCAAAACTGTTTTTT.

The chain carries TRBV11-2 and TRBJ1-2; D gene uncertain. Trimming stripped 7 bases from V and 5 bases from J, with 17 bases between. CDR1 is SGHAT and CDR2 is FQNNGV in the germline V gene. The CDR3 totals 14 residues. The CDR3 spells CASTLGGGAYGYTF. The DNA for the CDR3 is TGTGCCAGCACCCTAGGAGGCGGAGCGTATGGCTACACCTTC.

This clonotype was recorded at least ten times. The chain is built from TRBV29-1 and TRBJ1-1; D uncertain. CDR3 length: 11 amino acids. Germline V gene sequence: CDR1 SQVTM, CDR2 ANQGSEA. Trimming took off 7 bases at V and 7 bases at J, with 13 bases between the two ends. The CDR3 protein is CSAGPTREAFF. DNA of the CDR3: TGCAGCGCTGGGCCGACGCGTGAAGCTTTCTTT.

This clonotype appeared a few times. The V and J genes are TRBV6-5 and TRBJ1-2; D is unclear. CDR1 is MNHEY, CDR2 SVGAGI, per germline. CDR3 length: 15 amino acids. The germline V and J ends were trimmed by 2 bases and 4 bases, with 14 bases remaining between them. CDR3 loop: CASSYGWTRGYGYTF. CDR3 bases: TGTGCCAGCAGTTACGGTTGGACCCGGGGCTATGGCTACACCTTC.